A single sample is the source of the 30 T cell receptor beta chains below, sequenced in a study of blood T cell repertoires in COVID-19. TCRdb's copy holds only in-frame clones and misses some; the assay was immunoSEQ multiplex PCR. The profile covers about 200,000 clones, with approximately 90% appearing a single time and 18% taken by the ten largest. Sequencing was carried out using peripheral blood. The source is a man aged 50 or older with COVID-19, enrolled during active disease.

CDR3 region: CASSGTGLAFF. Written as DNA, the CDR3 is TGTGCCAGCAGCGGGACAGGCTTAGCTTTCTTT. The chain links TRBV3-1 (or the pseudogene TRBV3-2) to TRBJ1-1, with 8 bases identical to TRBD1. The CDR3 has 11 residues. The ends lost 5 bases at V and 10 bases at J; junction bases unmatched: 3. Per germline, CDR1 LGHDT and CDR2 YNNKEL (reference sequence).

The V call is TRBV18, the J call TRBJ2-7, with 11 bases identical to TRBD1. V lost 5 bases to trimming and J lost 7 bases; unmatched junction nucleotides: 7. Germline V gene data show CDR1 as KGHSH and CDR2 as LQKENI. The CDR3 runs to 14 residues. CDR3 region: CASSGSGQGGEQYF. In DNA form, the CDR3 reads TGTGCCAGCTCAGGATCGGGACAGGGGGGAGAGCAGTACTTC.

The chain couples TRBV5-8 to TRBJ1-1; D not certain. The germline V gene encodes CDR1 SGHTS and CDR2 YDEGEE. The CDR3 is 11 amino acids. Trimming left V 3 bases short and J 8 bases short, with 8 bases between. The DNA for the CDR3 is TGTGCCAGCAGCTCCAGAACCGAAGCTTTCTTT. Amino acids: CASSSRTEAFF.

The chain carries TRBV13 and TRBJ2-3; 8 bases align to TRBD1. V shed 3 bases and J 0 bases; nucleotides not matched to a gene: 14. This CDR3 spans 19 amino acids. Germline CDR1 and CDR2: PRHDT and FYEKMQ (reference sequence). The CDR3 nucleotides are TGTGCCAGCAGCTTCGGAACAAGACTGACAGGGGCTAGCACAGATACGCAGTATTTT. This encodes CASSFGTRLTGASTDTQYF.

This sequence joins TRBV5-1 and TRBJ2-7; maybe TRBD2 (6 bases). Germline-derived CDR1 and CDR2 are SGHRS and YFSETQ. Trimming removed 0 bases at V and 5 bases at J, with 6 bases between. The CDR3 spans 12 residues. Written as DNA, the CDR3 is TGCGCCAGCAGCTTGGGGGGGGACGAGCAGTACTTC. This translates into CASSLGGDEQYF.

V is TRBV7-9 and J is TRBJ2-1; the match to TRBD2 covers 11 bases. The CDR3 sequence is 15 residues long. Germline-derived CDR1 and CDR2 are SEHNR and FQNEAQ (reference sequence). The ends lost 1 base at V and 8 bases at J; junction bases unmatched: 4. This CDR3 is CASSLVAGGGDEQFF. The CDR3 DNA sequence: TGTGCCAGCAGCTTAGTAGCGGGAGGGGGTGATGAGCAGTTCTTC.

The CDR3 is CASTKLAEYSNEQFF. In nucleotides, the CDR3 is TGTGCCAGCACAAAACTAGCGGAATACTCCAATGAGCAGTTCTTC. This rearrangement joins TRBV6-5 to TRBJ2-1, with TRBD2 matching over 8 bases. The junction had 11 bases not matched to a gene; V was cut back by 7 bases and J by 6 bases. Germline V gives CDR1 MNHEY, CDR2 SVGAGI. This CDR3 is built from 15 residues.

The V gene is TRBV19, the J gene TRBJ1-4, with D perhaps matching TRBD1 (5 bases). Deletions cut 3 bases from V and 4 bases from J, with 6 bases between. The CDR3 runs 13 residues. Germline V lookup: CDR1 LNHDA, CDR2 SQIVND (reference sequence). In DNA, the CDR3 is TGTGCCAGTAGTATGCAGGGTAATGAAAAACTGTTTTTT. Protein: CASSMQGNEKLFF. Together with reference TRBV19 and TRBJ1-4, the CDR3 gives the full variable domain: DGGITQSPKYLFRKEGQNVTLSCEQNLNHDAMYWYRQDPGQGLRLIYYSQIVNDFQKGDIAEGYSVSREKKESFPLTVTSAQKNPTAFYLCASSMQGNEKLFFGSGTQLSVL.

The CDR3 loop reads CASSPRTGELFF. CDR3 coding DNA: TGTGCCAGCAGCCCCCGGACCGGGGAGCTGTTTTTT. The gene calls are TRBV5-4 and TRBJ2-2; no firm D call. The CDR3 length is 12 residues. Germline V gene data show CDR1 as SGHNT and CDR2 as YYREEE (reference sequence). V lost 4 bases, J lost 5 bases, and 6 bases lay in between. The whole variable domain, filled in from reference TRBV5-4 and TRBJ2-2, reads ETGVTQSPTHLIKTRGQQVTLRCSSQSGHNTVSWYQQALGQGPQFIFQYYREEENGRGNFPPRFSGLQFPNYSSELNVNALELDDSALYLCASSPRTGELFFGEGSRLTVL.

J is TRBJ1-5 and V is TRBV6-2 or TRBV6-3; TRBD1 is a possible D gene (6 bases). This CDR3 spans 17 amino acids. Germline assignment: CDR1 MNHEY and CDR2 SVGEGT. The germline V and J ends were trimmed by 1 base and 2 bases, with 15 bases remaining between them. The DNA for the CDR3 is TGTGCCAGCAGTTACTACCCCGAGGGGGTAGGCAATCAGCCCCAGCATTTT. It specifies CASSYYPEGVGNQPQHF.

This clone has only a few counts. In DNA, the CDR3 is TGTGCCAGCAGCTTAGAACTAAACACTGAAGCTTTCTTT. The encoded protein is CASSLELNTEAFF. This chain uses TRBV7-3 with TRBJ1-1; D is ambiguous. CDR1 SGHTA and CDR2 FQGTGA come from the germline V gene. V shed 2 bases and J shed 2 bases, with 6 bases lying between them. The CDR3 contains 13 residues.

The J gene is TRBJ1-2, the V gene TRBV6-6; 7 bases agree with TRBD1. The CDR3 runs 14 residues. Unmatched junction bases numbered 3, after V lost 4 bases and J lost 1 base. From germline, CDR1 is MNHNY and CDR2 SVGAGI (reference sequence). The CDR3 protein is CASSSGQINYGYTF. The CDR3 coding sequence is TGTGCCAGCAGTTCGGGACAGATTAACTATGGCTACACCTTC.

The chain combines TRBV5-8 with TRBJ2-1; D may be TRBD2 (5 bases). V was clipped by 4 bases and J by 2 bases, with 10 bases between them. Germline V gene lookup returns CDR1 SGHTS and CDR2 YDEGEE. There are 14 residues in the CDR3. The CDR3 here is CASSNTGTYNEQFF. Here the CDR3 DNA reads TGTGCCAGCAGCAATACGGGGACCTACAATGAGCAGTTCTTC.

The chain couples TRBV14 to TRBJ2-1; D is perhaps TRBD2 (6 bases). Germline CDR1 SGHDN, CDR2 FVKESK. The length of the CDR3 is 16 residues. Trimming removed 0 bases from V and 4 bases from J, with 13 bases in between. The CDR3 coding sequence is TGTGCCAGCAGCCAAGAGGAGGGAACACCTTACAATGAGCAGTTCTTC. It yields the protein CASSQEEGTPYNEQFF. Full variable domain (rest looked up from reference TRBV14 and TRBJ2-1): EAGVTQFPSHSVIEKGQTVTLRCDPISGHDNLYWYRRVMGKEIKFLLHFVKESKQDESGMPNNRFLAERTGGTYSTLKVQPAELEDSGVYFCASSQEEGTPYNEQFFGPGTRLTVL.

The genes are TRBV15 and TRBJ1-3; possible D gene TRBD1, 5 bases. The CDR3 length is 15 residues. The V gene lost 0 bases and the J gene lost 3 bases, with 9 bases spanning the gap. CDR1 is LNHNV and CDR2 is YYDKDF in the germline V gene (reference sequence). The CDR3 sequence is CATSRDLGVGNTIYF. The CDR3 coding sequence is TGTGCCACCAGCAGAGATTTAGGGGTTGGAAACACCATATATTTT.

There are a few counts of this clone. The chain joins TRBV7-9 to TRBJ1-5; no reliable D call. Germline CDR1 is SEHNR and CDR2 is FQNEAQ (reference sequence). The length of the CDR3 is 13 residues. Trimming stripped 5 bases from V and 4 bases from J, with 9 bases between. DNA of the CDR3: TGTGCCAGCAGCCCGGCAGGTAATCAGCCCCAGCATTTT. This gives the protein CASSPAGNQPQHF.

This clone was seen once. The chain links TRBV6-5 to TRBJ1-2; perhaps TRBD1 as D (5 bases). Germline lookup yields CDR1 MNHEY and CDR2 SVGAGI. The V gene lost 6 bases and the J gene lost 6 bases, with 14 bases spanning the gap. The CDR3 has 13 amino acids. The DNA of the CDR3 is TGTGCCAGCAGGGCGACAGCCGCGAATGGCTACACCTTC. Its translation is CASRATAANGYTF.

The rearrangement joins TRBV19 to TRBJ1-3; D ambiguous. Germline V CDR1 and CDR2: LNHDA, SQIVND (reference sequence). This CDR3 contains 13 residues. V was pared by 8 bases and J by 0 bases, with 8 bases between. CDR3 coding DNA: TGTGCCAGTGGGCCGGTCTCTGGAAACACCATATATTTT. It encodes CASGPVSGNTIYF.

V is TRBV5-4 and J is TRBJ2-3, with 8 nucleotides matching TRBD2. Germline V gives CDR1 SGHNT, CDR2 YYREEE (reference sequence). Trimming cost V 4 bases and J 2 bases; bases outside gene matches: 3. This CDR3 has 14 residues. The DNA of the CDR3 is TGTGCCAGCAGCCCCGGGGGGGCCACAGATACGCAGTATTTT. This gives the protein CASSPGGATDTQYF.

This clone showed up just once. CDR3 sequence: CASSQEGRGAAEAFF. The CDR3 region has the DNA TGCGCCAGCAGCCAAGAGGGTCGGGGGGCAGCTGAAGCTTTCTTT. The chain uses TRBV4-3 and TRBJ1-1, with D possibly matching TRBD1 (6 bases). V lost 0 bases, J lost 6 bases, and 14 bases lay in between. Germline lookup yields CDR1 LGHNA and CDR2 YSLEER. The CDR3 runs to 15 residues.

The chain is built from TRBV5-1 and TRBJ2-5, with TRBD2 identical over 7 bases. Germline values: CDR1 SGHRS, CDR2 YFSETQ. V was clipped by 6 bases and J by 2 bases; unmatched bases: 4. This CDR3 is 13 amino acids long. CDR3 coding DNA: TGCGCCAGCACCTCGGGAGGTCAAGAGACCCAGTACTTC. Protein: CASTSGGQETQYF.

This clone has just one count. The V gene is TRBV11-2, the J gene TRBJ1-2; D is uncertain. V was trimmed by 1 base and J by 0 bases, leaving 12 bases between them. CDR3 size: 16 residues. Germline CDR1 SGHAT, CDR2 FQNNGV. The CDR3 loop reads CASSLAFTVANYGYTF. The CDR3 DNA sequence: TGTGCCAGCAGCTTAGCCTTCACGGTTGCTAACTATGGCTACACCTTC.

Ten or more counts support this clone. This rearrangement joins TRBV7-8 to TRBJ2-7; TRBD2 might be the D (6 bases). In germline, CDR1 is SGHVS, CDR2 FQNEAQ. This CDR3 is 14 amino acids long. The ends were cut back, 5 bases at V and 6 bases at J, with 17 bases in the middle. Here the CDR3 reads CASSPTPGTFEQYF. CDR3 DNA sequence: TGTGCCAGCAGCCCAACTCCCGGGACTTTCGAGCAGTACTTC.

The chain has TRBV23-1 and TRBJ2-1; D ambiguous. TRBV23-1 counts as an open reading frame of uncertain function. Trimming took 2 bases from V and 6 from J, leaving 11 bases between them. The CDR3 contains 14 residues. The CDR3 protein is CASSQLPDCNEQFF. The CDR3 DNA sequence: TGCGCCAGCAGTCAACTCCCCGACTGCAATGAGCAGTTCTTC.

The chain uses TRBV27 and TRBJ2-7; 8 bases map to TRBD2. Germline CDR1 and CDR2: MNHEY and SMNVEV (reference sequence). The CDR3 covers 15 residues. The trim removed 5 bases at V and 0 bases at J, leaving 6 bases unmatched. As DNA, the CDR3 is TGTGCCAGCAGTCAACTAGCGGCCAGCTCCTACGAGCAGTACTTC. As protein: CASSQLAASSYEQYF.

The chain couples TRBV9 to TRBJ1-4; a weak D match, TRBD1 (5 bases). There are 15 residues in the CDR3. Germline CDR1 SGDLS, CDR2 YYNGEE. Trimming cost V 0 bases and J 7 bases, with 13 bases left between them. CDR3 amino acids: CASSVGDGGGEKLFF. The CDR3, as DNA: TGTGCCAGCAGCGTAGGGGACGGGGGTGGTGAAAAACTGTTTTTT. The variable domain in full, with the rest retrieved from reference TRBV9 and TRBJ1-4, is DSGVTQTPKHLITATGQRVTLRCSPRSGDLSVYWYQQSLDQGLQFLIQYYNGEERAKGNILERFSAQQFPDLHSELNLSSLELGDSALYFCASSVGDGGGEKLFFGSGTQLSVL.

The V gene is TRBV28, the J gene TRBJ1-3, with a weak D call TRBD1 (6 bases). CDR1 is MDHEN, CDR2 SYDVKM, per germline. Trimming took 4 bases from V and 3 from J, leaving 10 bases between them. The CDR3 has 14 amino acids. The CDR3 region is CASSSNRVGNTIYF. The CDR3 coding sequence is TGTGCCAGCAGTTCCAACAGGGTTGGAAACACCATATATTTT.

V usage is TRBV19 and J usage is TRBJ1-1; D uncertain. V shed 6 bases and J shed 7 bases, with 21 bases lying between them. The germline V gene encodes CDR1 LNHDA and CDR2 SQIVND (reference sequence). The CDR3 consists of 15 residues. The CDR3 nucleotides are TGTGCCAGTAGATTAAGGACGGAGGGAACCTATGAAGCTTTCTTT. It encodes CASRLRTEGTYEAFF.

The chain carries TRBV5-6 and TRBJ2-7; D perhaps matches TRBD1 (6 bases). The germline V and J ends were trimmed by 1 base and 8 bases, with 10 bases remaining between them. This CDR3 is 12 amino acids long. The germline V gene encodes CDR1 SGHDT and CDR2 YYEEEE. The CDR3 loop reads CASSLRDTQQYF. The CDR3, as DNA: TGTGCCAGCAGCTTGCGGGACACCCAGCAGTACTTC. The full variable domain, with the rest looked up from reference TRBV5-6 and TRBJ2-7, is DAGVTQSPTHLIKTRGQQVTLRCSPKSGHDTVSWYQQALGQGPQFIFQYYEEEERQRGNFPDRFSGHQFPNYSSELNVNALLLGDSALYLCASSLRDTQQYFGPGTRLTVT.

The chain employs TRBV5-6 and TRBJ2-5, with a possible D match to TRBD2 (6 bases). The V and J ends lost 4 bases and 1 base respectively, with 14 bases between them. The CDR3 has 15 residues. Germline V gene sequence: CDR1 SGHDT, CDR2 YYEEEE. DNA for the CDR3: TGTGCCAGCAGCCCGTCACTAGCTTCCCAAGAGACCCAGTACTTC. Protein: CASSPSLASQETQYF.